A selection of T cell receptor beta chains follows, all from one sample in a study of T cell changes during pregnancy in multiple sclerosis. Measured with immunoSEQ multiplex PCR; TCRdb has only the in-frame clones, and not every one. The sample yields tens of thousands of clones, around 90% seen once. The sample consisted of PBMCs, taken in the first trimester of pregnancy. The receptors originated from a female donor in good health, serving as a control in a pregnancy study. Some clones in this sample may be carry-over from other donors' samples. The conserved cysteine and the conserved F or W are not part of the CDR3 here. The order of the fields is V gene, CDR3 protein.

>TRBV10-3
AITFSRTVMGDTEAF
>TRBV7-9
ASTLAGVTDTQY
>TRBV27
ASSFETGSTEAF
>TRBV20-1
SARTDVGYT
>TRBV15
ATEEQGGTGELF
>TRBV5-4
ASSPRGVPNEQF
>TRBV5-1
ASSLGRPDHEQY
>TRBV28
ASSSLEGNTIY
>TRBV7-2
ASSFRGNEAF
>TRBV29-1
SSGEGNTEAF
>TRBV5-5
ASSPTAPTYNEQF
>TRBV2
ASRPGQGASGKLF
>TRBV2
ASSEIGALAAKITTDTGELF
>TRBV5-4
ASSLDVLVYTEAF
>TRBV7-9
ASSLPPTGLNTEAF
>TRBV4-1
ASSSLALQETQY
>TRBV10-3
AISELELGQGGSEAF
>TRBV11-3
ASSLGQGRGETQY
>TRBV6-1
ASSGRDTQY
>TRBV6-1
ASGREAYGYT
>TRBV28
ASSFGEYGYT
>TRBV29-1
SVEGQGSKGYT
>TRBV11-3
ASSRTGYTGELF
>TRBV11-2
ASSLTGGKYNEQF
>TRBV19
ASSVSTGGYNEQF
>TRBV28
ASSPIPYEQY
>TRBV6-4
ASRPPVLAGGSGANVLT
>TRBV7-3
ASSFTSGSGTDTQY
>TRBV28
ASKPGSSYNSPLH
>TRBV15
ATSSAGVGEKLF
>TRBV29-1
SVEGGVDYGYT
>TRBV4-1
ASSQGYSRGQPQH
>TRBV6-5
ASSLEAGNTIY
>TRBV21-1
AGRLAENSYEQY
>TRBV6-5
ASSYMEYQPQH
>TRBV15
ATAGGLAVSTDTQY
>TRBV2
ASRDIDSYEQY
>TRBV28
ASRRMNTEAF
>TRBV19
ASLRVNEGNQPQH
>TRBV18
ASSPSGQSYEQY
>TRBV7-9
ASSHRDREGKLF
>TRBV28
ASLDQGSSYEQY
>TRBV5-4
ASSLAGVYEQY
>TRBV11-2
ASSLERGLATEQF
>TRBV5-1
ASSPQGATEAF
>TRBV27
ASSSGQAYGYT
>TRBV5-6
ASSLGLAGGPGTDTQY
>TRBV5-1
ASSLQEYQYNEQF
>TRBV2
ASSFIGQNTEAF
>TRBV19
ASKGLAGAGANVLT
>TRBV5-1
ASSNSYEQY
>TRBV6-1
ASSEKAGTISNQPQH
>TRBV30
AWSGVNTGGEAF
>TRBV28
ASSLGVNRGYGYT
>TRBV10-3
AISFRDRGGNYGYT
>TRBV19
ASSVTGDAAYEQF
>TRBV4-1
ASSRPGTSLSYEQY
>TRBV4-3
ASGDRETDTQY
>TRBV5-1
ASSLTGTGGLTNYGYT